The source of this T cell receptor (beta chain) is a study of cytomegalovirus exposure and HLA in healthy donors. Comments on this clone: The antigen remains undetermined.

Trimming pared 1 base from V and 1 base from J, leaving 11 bases between. CDR3 length equals 15 residues. Germline values: CDR1 SGHTS, CDR2 YDEGEE. This PCR relied on a set of 60 Vbeta primers and 13 Jbeta primers. Here immunoSEQ multiplex PCR was the method, and the copy in TCRdb shows in-frame clones only, minus some. This sample carries over 150,000 clones, 77% of them seen once, and the ten largest clones take roughly 7%. Study findings and constraints: Most TCR beta V segments were productive about 90% or about 30% of the time in an earlier analysis.

The TCR was taken from a male donor in good health and CMV-seropositive. Sequencing was done on a sample of PBMCs. The rearrangement joins TRBV5-8 to TRBJ1-1, with a tentative D call TRBD1 (6 bases). The CDR3 reads CASSLMGGGNTEAFF. The CDR3 nucleotides read TGTGCCAGCAGCTTGATGGGAGGGGGGAACACTGAAGCTTTCTTT. The whole variable domain, filled in from reference TRBV5-8 and TRBJ1-1, reads EAGVTQSPTHLIKTRGQQATLRCSPISGHTSVYWYQQALGLGLQFLLWYDEGEERNRGNFPPRFSGRQFPNYSSELNVNALELEDSALYLCASSLMGGGNTEAFFGQGTRLTVV.